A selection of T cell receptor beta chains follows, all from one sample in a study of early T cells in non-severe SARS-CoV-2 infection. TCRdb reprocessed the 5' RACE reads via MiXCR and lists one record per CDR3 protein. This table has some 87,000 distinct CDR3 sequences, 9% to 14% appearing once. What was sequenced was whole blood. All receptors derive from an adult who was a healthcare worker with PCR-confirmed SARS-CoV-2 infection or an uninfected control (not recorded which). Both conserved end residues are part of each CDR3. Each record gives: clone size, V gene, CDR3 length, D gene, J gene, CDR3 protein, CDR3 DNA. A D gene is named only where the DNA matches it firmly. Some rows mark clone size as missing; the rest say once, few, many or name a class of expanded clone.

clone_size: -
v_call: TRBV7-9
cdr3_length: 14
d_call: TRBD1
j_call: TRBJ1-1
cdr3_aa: CASQQGYMNTEAFF
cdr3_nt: TGTGCCAGCCAACAGGGGTATATGAACACTGAAGCTTTCTTT

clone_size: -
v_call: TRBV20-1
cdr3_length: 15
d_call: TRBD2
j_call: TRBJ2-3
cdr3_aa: CSARDSSGSTDTQYF
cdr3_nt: TGCAGTGCAAGGGATTCGAGCGGGAGTACAGATACGCAGTATTTT

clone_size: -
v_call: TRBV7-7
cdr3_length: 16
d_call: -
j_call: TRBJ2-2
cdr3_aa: CASSPSEQIGTGELFF
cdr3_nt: TGTGCTAGCAGCCCCTCCGAACAGATAGGAACCGGGGAGCTGTTTTTT

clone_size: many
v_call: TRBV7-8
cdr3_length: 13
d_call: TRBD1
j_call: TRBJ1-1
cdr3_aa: CASSPGGVAEAFF
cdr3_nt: TGTGCCAGCAGCCCAGGGGGTGTCGCTGAAGCTTTCTTT

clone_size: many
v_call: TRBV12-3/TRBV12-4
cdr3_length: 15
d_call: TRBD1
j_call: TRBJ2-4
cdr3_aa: CASSRTGATKNIQYF
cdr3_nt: TGTGCCAGCAGTAGGACAGGGGCGACCAAAAACATTCAGTACTTC

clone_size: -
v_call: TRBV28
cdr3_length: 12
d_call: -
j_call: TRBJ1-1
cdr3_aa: CASTRQISEAFF
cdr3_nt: TGTGCCAGCACCCGACAGATTTCTGAAGCTTTCTTT

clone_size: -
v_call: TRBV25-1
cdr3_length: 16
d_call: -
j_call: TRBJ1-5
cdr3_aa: CASTVLTAHSNQPQHF
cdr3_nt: TGTGCCAGCACGGTATTGACAGCCCATAGCAATCAGCCCCAGCATTTT

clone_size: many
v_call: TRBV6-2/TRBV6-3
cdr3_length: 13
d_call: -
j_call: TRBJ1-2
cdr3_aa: CASSYEAGYGYTF
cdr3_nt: TGTGCCAGCAGTTACGAGGCGGGCTATGGCTACACCTTC

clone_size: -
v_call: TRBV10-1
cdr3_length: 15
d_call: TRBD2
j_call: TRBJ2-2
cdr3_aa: CASSVGRERSGELFF
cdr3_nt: TGCGCCAGCAGTGTTGGGCGGGAGAGGTCCGGGGAGCTGTTTTTT

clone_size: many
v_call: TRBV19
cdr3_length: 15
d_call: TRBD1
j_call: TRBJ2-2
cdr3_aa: CASSDRAPNTGELFF
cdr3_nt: TGTGCCAGTAGCGACAGGGCCCCGAACACCGGGGAGCTGTTTTTT

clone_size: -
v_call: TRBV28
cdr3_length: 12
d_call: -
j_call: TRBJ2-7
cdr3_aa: CASTKTVYEQYF
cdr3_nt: TGTGCCAGCACCAAGACAGTCTACGAGCAGTACTTC

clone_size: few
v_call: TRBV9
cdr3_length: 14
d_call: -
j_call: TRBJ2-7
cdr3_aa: CASSVGVSPYEQYF
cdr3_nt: TGTGCCAGCAGCGTAGGGGTAAGCCCCTACGAGCAGTACTTC

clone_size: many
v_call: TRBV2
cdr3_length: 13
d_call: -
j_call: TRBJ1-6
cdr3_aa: CASSERGNSPLHF
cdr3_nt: TGTGCCAGCAGTGAGAGGGGTAATTCACCCCTCCACTTT

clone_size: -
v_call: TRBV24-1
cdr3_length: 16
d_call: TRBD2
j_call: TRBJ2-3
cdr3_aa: CATSEASGPSTDTQYF
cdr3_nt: TGTGCCACCAGTGAGGCTAGCGGCCCCAGCACAGATACGCAGTATTTT

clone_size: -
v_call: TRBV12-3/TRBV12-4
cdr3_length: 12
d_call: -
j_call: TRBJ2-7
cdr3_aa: CASTPTGHEQYF
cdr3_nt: TGTGCCAGCACCCCTACAGGGCACGAGCAGTACTTC

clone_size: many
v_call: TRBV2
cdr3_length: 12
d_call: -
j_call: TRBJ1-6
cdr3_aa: CASSENYSPLHF
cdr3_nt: TGTGCCAGCAGTGAGAACTATTCACCCCTCCACTTT

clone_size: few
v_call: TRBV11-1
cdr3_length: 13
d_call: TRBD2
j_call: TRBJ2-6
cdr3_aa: CASSSAGGYVLTF
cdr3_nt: TGTGCCAGCAGCTCCGCGGGAGGATACGTCCTGACTTTC

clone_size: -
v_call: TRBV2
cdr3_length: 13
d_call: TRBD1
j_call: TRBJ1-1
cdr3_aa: CASTRTGRTEAFF
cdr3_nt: TGTGCCAGCACAAGGACAGGGAGGACTGAAGCTTTCTTT

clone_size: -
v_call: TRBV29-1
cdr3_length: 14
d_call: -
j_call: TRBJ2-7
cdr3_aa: CSVGMAGGAYEQYF
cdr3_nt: TGCAGCGTTGGAATGGCGGGTGGGGCCTACGAGCAGTACTTC

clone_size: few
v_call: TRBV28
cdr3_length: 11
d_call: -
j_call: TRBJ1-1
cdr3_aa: CASNRWAEAFF
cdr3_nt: TGTGCCAGCAATCGATGGGCTGAAGCTTTCTTT

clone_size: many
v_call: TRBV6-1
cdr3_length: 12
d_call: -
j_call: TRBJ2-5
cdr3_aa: CASSEFGETQYF
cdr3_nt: TGTGCCAGCAGTGAATTTGGGGAGACCCAGTACTTC

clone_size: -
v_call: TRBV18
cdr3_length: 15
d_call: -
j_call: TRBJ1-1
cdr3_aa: CASSPQGLVNTEAFF
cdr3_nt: TGTGCCAGCTCACCCCAGGGACTTGTGAACACTGAAGCTTTCTTT

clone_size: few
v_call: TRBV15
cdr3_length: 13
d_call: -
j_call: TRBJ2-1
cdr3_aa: CATSRDQGYEQFF
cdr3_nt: TGTGCCACCAGCAGAGATCAGGGCTATGAGCAGTTCTTC

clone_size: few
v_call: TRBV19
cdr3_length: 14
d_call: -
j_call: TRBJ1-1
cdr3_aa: CASSMSERNTEAFF
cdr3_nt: TGTGCCAGTAGTATGAGCGAGAGGAACACTGAAGCTTTCTTT

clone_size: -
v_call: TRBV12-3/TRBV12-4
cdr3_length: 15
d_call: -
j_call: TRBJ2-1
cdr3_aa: CASSLGQSRGLEQFF
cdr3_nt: TGTGCCAGCAGTTTAGGACAGAGCCGCGGTCTTGAGCAGTTCTTC

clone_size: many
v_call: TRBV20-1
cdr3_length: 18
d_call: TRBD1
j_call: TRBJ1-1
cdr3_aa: CSARDSPGQGSSNTEAFF
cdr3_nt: TGCAGTGCTAGAGATTCCCCGGGACAGGGGTCCTCGAACACTGAAGCTTTCTTT

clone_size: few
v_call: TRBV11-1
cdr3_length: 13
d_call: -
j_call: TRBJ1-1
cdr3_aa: CASSPRAWEEAFF
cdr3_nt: TGTGCCAGCAGCCCCAGGGCCTGGGAGGAAGCTTTCTTT

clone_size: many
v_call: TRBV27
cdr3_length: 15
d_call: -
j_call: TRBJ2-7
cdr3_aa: CASSFQGSYSYEQYF
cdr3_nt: TGTGCCAGCAGCTTCCAGGGGTCATACTCCTACGAGCAGTACTTC

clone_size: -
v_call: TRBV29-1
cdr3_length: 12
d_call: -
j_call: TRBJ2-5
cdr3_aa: CSGCRTEETQYF
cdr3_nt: TGCAGCGGATGTAGGACTGAAGAGACCCAGTACTTC

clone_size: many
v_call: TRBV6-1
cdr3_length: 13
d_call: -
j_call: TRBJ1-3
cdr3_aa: CASSGRVPGSIYF
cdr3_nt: TGTGCCAGCAGTGGCAGGGTGCCGGGGAGCATATATTTT

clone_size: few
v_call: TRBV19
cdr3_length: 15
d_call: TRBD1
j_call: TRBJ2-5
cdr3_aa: CASSHRAQGVRTQYF
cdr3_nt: TGTGCCAGTAGCCACCGAGCCCAGGGGGTGCGGACCCAGTACTTC

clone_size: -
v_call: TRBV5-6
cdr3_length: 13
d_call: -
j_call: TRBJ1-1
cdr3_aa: CASSFGKNTEAFF
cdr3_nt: TGTGCCAGCAGCTTTGGAAAGAACACTGAAGCTTTCTTT

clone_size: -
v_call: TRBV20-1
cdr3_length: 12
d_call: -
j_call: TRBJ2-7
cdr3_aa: CSAGRGTYEQYF
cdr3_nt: TGCAGTGCTGGCCGGGGGACCTACGAGCAGTACTTC

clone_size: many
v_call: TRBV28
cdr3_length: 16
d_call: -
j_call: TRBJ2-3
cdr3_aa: CASTPRRSAGTDTQYF
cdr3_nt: TGTGCCAGCACCCCCCGGAGGTCGGCTGGCACAGATACGCAGTATTTT

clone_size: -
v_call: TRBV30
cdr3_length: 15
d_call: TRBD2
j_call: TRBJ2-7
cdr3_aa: CAWSVRLAGASEQYF
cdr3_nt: TGTGCCTGGAGTGTACGTCTAGCGGGAGCTAGTGAGCAGTACTTC

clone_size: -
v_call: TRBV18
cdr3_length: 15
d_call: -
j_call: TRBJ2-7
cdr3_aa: CASSPGRGLISEQYF
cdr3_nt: TGTGCCAGCTCACCTGGGAGGGGGCTGATCTCCGAGCAGTACTTC

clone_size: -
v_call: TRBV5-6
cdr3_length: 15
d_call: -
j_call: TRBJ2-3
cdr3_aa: CASSLKRGTTDTQYF
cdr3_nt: TGTGCCAGCAGCTTGAAACGGGGCACCACAGATACGCAGTATTTT

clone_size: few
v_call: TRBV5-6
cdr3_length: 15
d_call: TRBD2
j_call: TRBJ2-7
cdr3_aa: CASSLLTSDSYEQYF
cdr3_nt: TGTGCCAGCAGCTTGCTTACTAGCGACTCCTACGAGCAGTACTTC

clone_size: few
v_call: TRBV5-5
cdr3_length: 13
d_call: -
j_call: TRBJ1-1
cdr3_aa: CASSSNPNTEAFF
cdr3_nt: TGTGCCAGCAGCTCGAACCCGAACACTGAAGCTTTCTTT